Listed below are T cell receptor beta chains from one sample, sequenced in a study of T cells in Graves' hyperthyroidism and ophthalmopathy. A single record per CDR3 protein comes from TCRdb applying MiXCR to the multiplex PCR reads. The sample records 300,000 to 450,000 distinct CDR3 sequences, less than 20% being singletons. Sequencing used blood. These TCRs come from a woman under 30 with Graves' hyperthyroidism that later progressed to Graves' ophthalmopathy. CDR3s include the opening cysteine and the closing phenylalanine or tryptophan. Each record gives: V gene, clone size, J gene, D gene, CDR3 protein, CDR3 DNA. D genes are given only for firm matches. Only part of the rows carry a size: once, few, many, or a class if the clone is expanded.

>TRBV28|many|TRBJ2-3|TRBD1
CASSYTPGQGPVDFPTDTQYF
TGTGCCAGCAGTTATACACCCGGACAGGGCCCAGTCGACTTCCCCACAGATACGCAGTATTTT
>TRBV28|.|TRBJ2-1|TRBD2
CASSSFIAGGHNEQFF
TGTGCCAGCAGTTCGTTCATAGCGGGAGGTCACAATGAGCAGTTCTTC
>TRBV29-1|many|TRBJ1-2|.
CSGGSSDGYTF
TGCAGCGGGGGGAGTAGTGACGGCTACACCTTC
>TRBV28|few|TRBJ1-1|TRBD1
CASSLCDDRGPENTEAFF
TGTGCCAGCAGTTTATGCGACGACAGGGGGCCGGAGAACACTGAAGCTTTCTTT
>TRBV27|many|TRBJ2-7|TRBD2
CASRLAPNDEQYF
TGTGCCAGTAGACTAGCGCCAAATGACGAGCAGTACTTC
>TRBV28|.|TRBJ2-7|.
CASSGRLWRSYEQYF
TGTGCCAGCAGCGGACGCTTGTGGCGTTCCTACGAGCAGTACTTC
>TRBV28|many|TRBJ1-2|TRBD1
CASSLPYRDRGQANYGYTF
TGTGCCAGCAGTTTGCCTTACCGGGACAGGGGGCAAGCTAACTATGGCTACACCTTC
>TRBV7-8|many|TRBJ2-1|TRBD2
CASSLVGLAGLIREQFF
TGTGCCAGCAGCTTAGTAGGGCTAGCGGGACTTATCCGTGAGCAGTTCTTC
>TRBV20-1|many|TRBJ2-3|TRBD2
CSAPPAGGGGSDTQYF
TGCAGTGCCCCCCCGGCGGGAGGAGGAGGATCAGATACGCAGTATTTT
>TRBV5-1|many|TRBJ2-3|.
CASSLGQRTDTQYF
TGCGCCAGCAGCTTGGGACAGAGGACAGATACGCAGTATTTT
>TRBV7-8|many|TRBJ2-2|.
CASSLAQNTGELFF
TGTGCCAGCAGCTTAGCGCAAAACACCGGGGAGCTGTTTTTT
>TRBV20-1|many|TRBJ2-7|TRBD1
CSARPRQGINYEQYF
TGCAGTGCTAGACCGAGACAGGGAATCAACTACGAGCAGTACTTC
>TRBV28|once|TRBJ1-1|.
CASSKIWAAFF
TGTGCCAGCAGTAAGATTTGGGCAGCTTTCTTT
>TRBV14|.|TRBJ2-2|TRBD1
CASSHGTGNTGELFF
TGTGCCAGCAGCCACGGGACAGGGAACACCGGGGAGCTGTTTTTT
>TRBV7-9|.|TRBJ1-5|TRBD1
CASSSDRESKQPQHF
TGTGCCAGCAGCTCGGACAGGGAGAGTAAACAGCCCCAGCATTTT
>TRBV5-1|many|TRBJ2-3|TRBD1
CASSLVGRGPDTQYF
TGCGCCAGCAGCTTGGTTGGCAGGGGGCCCGATACGCAGTATTTT